This TCR beta chain was sequenced in a study of cytomegalovirus exposure and HLA in healthy donors. CDR3 length: 13 residues. Germline V gene lookup returns CDR1 SNHLY and CDR2 FYNNEI. Trimming cost V 4 bases and J 5 bases, with 11 bases left between them. This clone was picked up a small number of times. Its antigen is still unknown. PCR employed 60 Vbeta and 13 Jbeta primers. Method: immunoSEQ multiplex PCR; TCRdb's copy keeps in-frame clones and lacks some. The sample includes tens of thousands of clones, 78% seen only once; the top ten take around 1.5%. Findings and limits, study-wide: The study dropped some indistinguishable V segments, TRBV6-2 and TRBV6-3 among them. Generally TCR sequences proved uncommon, though certain public TCRs appeared in numerous donors.

This sequence originates from a man between 35 and 55 years old in good health and CMV-seronegative. V gene TRBV2 combines with J gene TRBJ1-1; no clear D. Specimen: PBMCs. DNA for the CDR3: TGTGCCAGCAGTGTGATGGTAGAAACTGAAGCTTTCTTT. Translated, it gives CASSVMVETEAFF.